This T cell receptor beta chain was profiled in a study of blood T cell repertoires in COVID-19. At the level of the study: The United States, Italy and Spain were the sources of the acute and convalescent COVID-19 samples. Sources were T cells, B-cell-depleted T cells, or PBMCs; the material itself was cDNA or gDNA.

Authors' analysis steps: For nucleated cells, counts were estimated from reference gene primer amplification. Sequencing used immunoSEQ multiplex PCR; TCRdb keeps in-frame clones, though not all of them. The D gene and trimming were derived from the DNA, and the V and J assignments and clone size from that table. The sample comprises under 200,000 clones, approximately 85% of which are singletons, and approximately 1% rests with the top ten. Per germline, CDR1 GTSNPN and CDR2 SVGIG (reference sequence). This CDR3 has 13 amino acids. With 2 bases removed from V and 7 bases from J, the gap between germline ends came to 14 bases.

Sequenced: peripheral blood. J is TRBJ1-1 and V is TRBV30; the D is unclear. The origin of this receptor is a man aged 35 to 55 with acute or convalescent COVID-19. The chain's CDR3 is CAWSTTRSDEAFF. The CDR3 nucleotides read TGTGCCTGGAGTACGACACGCTCCGATGAAGCTTTCTTT.